The source of this T cell receptor (beta chain) is a study of T-cell memory formation after mild COVID-19. Overall study context: The TCR clusters were mostly specific to one donor. Notes on the study in general: Certain responding clones were present in pre-infection memory, suggesting participation of cross-reactive memory.

TCRdb re-derived calls from the 5' RACE reads in MiXCR, one entry per CDR3 protein. The sample lists approximately 390,000 distinct CDR3 sequences; roughly 15% were seen once. Points on this clonotype: The antigen remains unidentified.

V was trimmed by 4 bases and J by 1 base, leaving 8 bases between them. The CDR3 totals 13 residues. The chain has TRBV12-3 or TRBV12-4 and TRBJ2-7; no clear D. The sample consisted of PBMCs or a T cell subset sorted from them (not recorded which). The receptor was derived from a man aged 18-30 years who had mild COVID-19 (a few samples of this study predate the infection). Cell type and time point are not known. The CDR3 region has the DNA TGTGCCAGCAGTTGGCCCGGGTCCTACGAGCAGTACTTC. Its protein is CASSWPGSYEQYF.